This is a list of T cell receptor beta chains from one sample in a study of regulatory T cells in long-lasting Graves disease. In TCRdb, the multiplex PCR reads were re-called with MiXCR into one record per CDR3 protein. Here the sample spans 400,000 to 500,000 distinct CDR3 sequences, around 20% being singletons. Sequencing used peripheral blood mononuclear cells (PBMCs), obtained when the disease was refractory, from a patient treated with antithyroid drugs. The receptors originated from a female donor with Graves disease. The CDR3 runs from the conserved cysteine through the conserved F or W. Fields, in order: V gene, clone size, D gene, J gene, CDR3 protein, CDR3 DNA. D genes are given only for firm matches. Clone size is stated in some rows and not others, as once, few, many or a class when expanded.

>TRBV5-1|-|TRBD2|TRBJ2-2
CASSSTPAAGGNTGELFF
TGCGCCAGCAGTTCTACCCCGGCGGCGGGAGGGAACACCGGGGAGCTGTTTTTT
>TRBV19|-|-|TRBJ2-2
CASSIGVYWGTGELFF
TGTGCCAGTAGTATAGGAGTTTATTGGGGCACCGGGGAGCTGTTTTTT
>TRBV12-3/TRBV12-4|once|TRBD1|TRBJ2-5
CASSHGTGGETQYF
TGTGCCAGCAGCCACGGGACAGGGGGAGAGACCCAGTACTTC
>TRBV6-2/TRBV6-3|many|TRBD2|TRBJ2-5
CASSWTSGEETQYF
TGTGCCAGCAGTTGGACTAGCGGAGAAGAGACCCAGTACTTC
>TRBV28|-|-|TRBJ2-3
CASSLRTGADTDTQYF
TGTGCCAGCAGTTTAAGAACGGGAGCAGACACAGATACGCAGTATTTT
>TRBV2|many|TRBD1|TRBJ1-4
CASVEYEGANEKLFF
TGTGCCAGCGTTGAGTACGAGGGGGCGAATGAAAAACTGTTTTTT
>TRBV27|-|TRBD2|TRBJ2-1
CASSSLNKAGANNEQFF
TGTGCCAGCAGTTCCCTAAACAAAGCGGGAGCGAACAATGAGCAGTTCTTC
>TRBV20-1|-|TRBD2|TRBJ2-5
CSARSGLAGLISRESQYF
TGCAGTGCTAGATCGGGACTAGCGGGGTTGATATCAAGAGAGTCCCAGTACTTC
>TRBV2|many|TRBD2|TRBJ2-1
CASSPGLAGGAGEQFF
TGTGCCAGCAGCCCGGGACTAGCGGGAGGTGCTGGTGAGCAGTTCTTC
>TRBV2|few|-|TRBJ2-1
CAGTPGVEGYNEQFF
TGTGCCGGGACCCCCGGGGTGGAAGGATACAATGAGCAGTTCTTC
>TRBV3-1|many|-|TRBJ2-7
CASSQAGSSYEQYF
TGTGCCAGCAGCCAAGCCGGGAGCTCCTACGAGCAGTACTTC
>TRBV6-2/TRBV6-3|-|-|TRBJ1-2
CASSLGQNFYGYTF
TGTGCCAGCAGCCTGGGACAAAACTTCTATGGCTACACCTTC
>TRBV29-1|-|TRBD1|TRBJ1-4
CSAEDRDSPNEKLFF
TGCAGCGCAGAAGACCGGGACAGCCCAAATGAAAAACTGTTTTTT
>TRBV7-9|-|TRBD2|TRBJ2-3
CASSIGTSGSPDTQYF
TGTGCCAGCAGCATCGGGACTAGCGGGAGCCCAGATACGCAGTATTTT
>TRBV6-5|-|-|TRBJ2-6
CASSYSKTSGANVLTF
TGTGCCAGCAGTTACTCTAAGACCTCTGGGGCCAACGTCCTGACTTTC
>TRBV6-2/TRBV6-3|-|TRBD2|TRBJ2-2
CASTIAGGNTGELFF
TGTGCCAGCACAATAGCGGGAGGGAACACCGGGGAGCTGTTTTTT